Included here is one T cell receptor beta chain sequence, with context. As yet, its antigen is unknown. The entry originates in a study of blood T cells in healthy people across ages. Notes on the study in general: Significant beta diversity loss was already apparent by age approximately 40, declining roughly linearly.

Using a J-beta primer mix together with a sample-barcoded 5' primer, a second PCR was run for roughly 6 to 12 cycles. Each CDR3 protein is one row after TCRdb ran MiXCR on the 5' RACE reads. The table lists about 630,000 distinct CDR3 sequences, 20% to 25% of them singletons. The V gene's germline CDR1 is SEHNR and CDR2 FQNEAQ (reference sequence). Trimming removed 5 bases at V and 6 bases at J, with 10 bases between. The CDR3 runs to 13 residues. Sequences were obtained from blood. The sequence came from a man aged 65-85 years in good health. The chain joins TRBV7-9 to TRBJ2-2, with no clear D. As DNA, the CDR3 is TGTGCCAGCAGCCCTGCGCGAGCCGGGGAGCTGTTTTTT. The encoded protein is CASSPARAGELFF.